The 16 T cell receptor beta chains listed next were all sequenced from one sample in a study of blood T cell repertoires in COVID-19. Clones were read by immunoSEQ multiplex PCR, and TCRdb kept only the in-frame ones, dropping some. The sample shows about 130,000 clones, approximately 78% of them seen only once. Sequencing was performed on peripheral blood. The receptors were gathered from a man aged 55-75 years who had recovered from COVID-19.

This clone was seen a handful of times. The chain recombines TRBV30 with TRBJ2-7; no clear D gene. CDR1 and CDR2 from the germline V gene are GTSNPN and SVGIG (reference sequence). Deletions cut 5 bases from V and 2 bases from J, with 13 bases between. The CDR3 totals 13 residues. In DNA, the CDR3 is TGTGCCTGGGGCACGACACCCACCTACGAGCAGTACTTC. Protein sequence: CAWGTTPTYEQYF.

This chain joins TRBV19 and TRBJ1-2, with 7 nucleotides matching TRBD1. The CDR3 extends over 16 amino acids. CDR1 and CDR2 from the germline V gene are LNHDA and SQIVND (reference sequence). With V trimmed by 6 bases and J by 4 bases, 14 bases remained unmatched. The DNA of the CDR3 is TGTGCCAGTAGCATTCCCGGGACAGAAAGGATCTATGGCTACACCTTC. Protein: CASSIPGTERIYGYTF.

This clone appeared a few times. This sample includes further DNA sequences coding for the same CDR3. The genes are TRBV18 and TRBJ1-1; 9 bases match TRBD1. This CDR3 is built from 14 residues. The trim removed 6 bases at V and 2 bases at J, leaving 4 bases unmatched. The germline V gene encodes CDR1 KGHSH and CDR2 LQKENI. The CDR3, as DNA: TGTGCCAGCTCGGCGGGACAGGGTAACACTGAAGCTTTCTTT. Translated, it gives CASSAGQGNTEAFF. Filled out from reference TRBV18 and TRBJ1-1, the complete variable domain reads NAGVMQNPRHLVRRRGQEARLRCSPMKGHSHVYWYRQLPEEGLKFMVYLQKENIIDESGMPKERFSAEFPKEGPSILRIQQVVRGDSAAYFCASSAGQGNTEAFFGQGTRLTVV.

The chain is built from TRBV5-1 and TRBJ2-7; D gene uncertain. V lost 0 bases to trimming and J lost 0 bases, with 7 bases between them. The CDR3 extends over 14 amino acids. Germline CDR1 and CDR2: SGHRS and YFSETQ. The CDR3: CASSLVVSSYEQYF. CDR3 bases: TGCGCCAGCAGCTTGGTAGTGAGCTCCTACGAGCAGTACTTC. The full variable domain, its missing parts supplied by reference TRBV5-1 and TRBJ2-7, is KAGVTQTPRYLIKTRGQQVTLSCSPISGHRSVSWYQQTPGQGLQFLFEYFSETQRNKGNFPGRFSGRQFSNSRSEMNVSTLELGDSALYLCASSLVVSSYEQYFGPGTRLTVT.

CDR3 loop: CASSLETANYGYTF. In nucleotides, the CDR3 is TGTGCCAGCAGCTTGGAGACCGCTAACTATGGCTACACCTTC. The V gene is TRBV7-9, the J gene TRBJ1-2; D not certain. The length of the CDR3 is 14 residues. The V end was cut by 3 bases, the J end by 0 bases, with 8 bases between. The germline V gene has CDR1 SEHNR and CDR2 FQNEAQ (reference sequence). Full variable domain (outside the CDR3, taken from reference TRBV7-9 and TRBJ1-2): DTGVSQNPRHKITKRGQNVTFRCDPISEHNRLYWYRQTLGQGPEFLTYFQNEAQLEKSRLLSDRFSAERPKGSFSTLEIQRTEQGDSAMYLCASSLETANYGYTFGSGTRLTVV.

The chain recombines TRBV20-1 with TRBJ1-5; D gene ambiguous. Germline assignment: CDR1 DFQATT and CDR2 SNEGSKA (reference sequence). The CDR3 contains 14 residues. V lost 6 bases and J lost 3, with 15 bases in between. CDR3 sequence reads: CSASRQSLNQPQHF. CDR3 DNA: TGCAGTGCCAGTCGACAATCCCTCAATCAGCCCCAGCATTTT.

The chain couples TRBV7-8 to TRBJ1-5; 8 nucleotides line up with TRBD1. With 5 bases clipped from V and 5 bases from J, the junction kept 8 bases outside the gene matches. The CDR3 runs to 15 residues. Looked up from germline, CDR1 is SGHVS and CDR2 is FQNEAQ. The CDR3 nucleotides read TGTGCCAGCAGCCGAGAGGGACAGGCAGATCAGCCCCAGCATTTT. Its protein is CASSREGQADQPQHF.

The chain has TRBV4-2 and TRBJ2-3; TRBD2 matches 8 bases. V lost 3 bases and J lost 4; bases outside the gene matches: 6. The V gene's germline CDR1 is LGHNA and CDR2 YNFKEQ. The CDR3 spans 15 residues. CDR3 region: CASSQHPGGADTQYF. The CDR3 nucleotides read TGTGCCAGCAGCCAGCATCCCGGGGGGGCAGATACGCAGTATTTT.

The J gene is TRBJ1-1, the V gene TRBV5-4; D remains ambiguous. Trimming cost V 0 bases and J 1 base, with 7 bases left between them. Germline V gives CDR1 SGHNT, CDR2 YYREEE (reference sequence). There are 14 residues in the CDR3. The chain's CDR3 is CASSLAQQNTEAFF. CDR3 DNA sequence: TGTGCCAGCAGCTTGGCACAGCAGAACACTGAAGCTTTCTTT.

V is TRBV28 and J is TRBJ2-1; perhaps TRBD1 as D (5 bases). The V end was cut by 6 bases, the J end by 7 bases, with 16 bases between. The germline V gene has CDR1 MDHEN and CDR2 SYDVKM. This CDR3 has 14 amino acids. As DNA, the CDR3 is TGTGCCAGCAGCTCTGCTGGACAAAGGAATGAGCAGTTCTTC. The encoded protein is CASSSAGQRNEQFF.

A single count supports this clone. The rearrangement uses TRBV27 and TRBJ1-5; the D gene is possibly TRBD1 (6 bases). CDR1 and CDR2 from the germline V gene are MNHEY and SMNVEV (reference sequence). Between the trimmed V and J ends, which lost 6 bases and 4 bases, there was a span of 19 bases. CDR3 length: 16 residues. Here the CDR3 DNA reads TGTGCCAGCAGCCTTTTCGGGGGGCGAGTTAATCAGCCCCAGCATTTT. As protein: CASSLFGGRVNQPQHF.

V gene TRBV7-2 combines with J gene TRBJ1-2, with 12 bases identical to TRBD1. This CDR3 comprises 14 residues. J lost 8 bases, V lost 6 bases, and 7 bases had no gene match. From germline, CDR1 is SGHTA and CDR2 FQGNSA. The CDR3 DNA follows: TGTGCCAGCAGTTTGGGACAGGGGGCCTTCGGCTACACCTTC. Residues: CASSLGQGAFGYTF.

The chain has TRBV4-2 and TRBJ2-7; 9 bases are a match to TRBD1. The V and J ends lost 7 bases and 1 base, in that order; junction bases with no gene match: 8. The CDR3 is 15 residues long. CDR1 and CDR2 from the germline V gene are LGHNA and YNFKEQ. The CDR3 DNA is TGTGCCAGCACCCTAACAGGGGGCACGTCCTACGAGCAGTACTTC. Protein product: CASTLTGGTSYEQYF.

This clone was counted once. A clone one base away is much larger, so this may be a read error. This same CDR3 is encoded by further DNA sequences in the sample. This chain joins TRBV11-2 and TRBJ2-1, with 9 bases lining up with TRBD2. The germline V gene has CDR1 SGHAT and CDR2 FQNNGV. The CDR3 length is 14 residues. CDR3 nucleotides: TGTGCCCGCAGCTTGCTGGGGGCGGGGGGGGAGCAGTTCTTC. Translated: CARSLLGAGGEQFF.

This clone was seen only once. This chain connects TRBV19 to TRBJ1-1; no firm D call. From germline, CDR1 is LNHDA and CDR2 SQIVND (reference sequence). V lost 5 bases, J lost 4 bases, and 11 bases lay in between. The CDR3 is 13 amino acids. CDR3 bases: TGTGCCAGTAGTGAGGGCAAAGGCACTGAAGCTTTCTTT. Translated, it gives CASSEGKGTEAFF.

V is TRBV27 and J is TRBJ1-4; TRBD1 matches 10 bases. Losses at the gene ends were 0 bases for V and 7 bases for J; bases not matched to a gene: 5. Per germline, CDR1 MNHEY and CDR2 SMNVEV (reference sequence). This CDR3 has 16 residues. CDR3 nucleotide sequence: TGTGCCAGCAGTTTATCACTCGGGACAGGGGCTGAAAAACTGTTTTTT. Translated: CASSLSLGTGAEKLFF.